What follows are 28 T cell receptor beta chains derived from one specimen sequenced in a study of T cells in Graves' hyperthyroidism and ophthalmopathy. Amplified TCR beta CDR3 regions came from RNA transcripts. The TCR CDR3 first-round RT-PCR relied on the HTBI primer set. TCRdb re-called the multiplex PCR reads through MiXCR, storing one row per CDR3 protein. The sample carries 280,000 or so distinct CDR3 sequences, about 15% recorded once. The material sequenced was blood. The receptors were gathered from a woman between 50 and 59 years old with Graves' hyperthyroidism that later progressed to Graves' ophthalmopathy.

Points on this clonotype: This may stem from a read error, because a much larger clone lies one nucleotide away. The chain carries TRBV9 and TRBJ2-1, with a weak D call TRBD2 (5 bases). This CDR3 has 12 residues. Germline V CDR1 and CDR2: SGDLS, YYNGEE. Trimming cost V 5 bases and J 8 bases, with 11 bases left between them. The CDR3 DNA reads as TGTGCCAGCAGAAAAGGAGGCTATGAGCAGTTCTTC. It yields the protein CASRKGGYEQFF.

This clonotype was picked up a small number of times. The chain recombines TRBV7-9 with TRBJ2-7; D gene uncertain. Germline CDR1 and CDR2: SEHNR and FQNEAQ (reference sequence). The V end was cut by 3 bases, the J end by 1 base, with 10 bases between. The CDR3 loop spans 14 amino acids. The CDR3 protein is CASSLGWSSYEQYF. The CDR3 DNA is TGTGCCAGCAGCTTGGGGTGGAGTTCCTACGAGCAGTACTTC. Supplemented by reference TRBV7-9 and TRBJ2-7, the full variable domain reads DTGVSQNPRHKITKRGQNVTFRCDPISEHNRLYWYRQTLGQGPEFLTYFQNEAQLEKSRLLSDRFSAERPKGSFSTLEIQRTEQGDSAMYLCASSLGWSSYEQYFGPGTRLTVT.

In this sample, this clonotype turned up many times. Mismatch with germline at one junction end may stem from a read error. The rearrangement uses TRBV5-1 and TRBJ2-3; D not certain. The CDR3 spans 12 residues. Germline lookup yields CDR1 SGHRS and CDR2 YFSETQ. The CDR3 sequence is CASSPNTDTQYF. CDR3 sequence (DNA): TGTGCCAGCAGCCCCAACACAGATACGCAGTATTTT.

This clonotype was detected ten times or more. V and J are TRBV6-1 and TRBJ2-4; 8 bases are shared with TRBD2. The CDR3 length is 18 residues. CDR1 and CDR2 from the germline V gene are MNHNS and SASEGT. The V and J ends lost 6 bases and 1 base, in that order; junction bases with no gene match: 14. For the CDR3, the DNA is TGTGCCAGCAGCAGCACTAGCGGAAAACCAATTGCCAAAAACATTCAGTACTTC. Amino acid sequence: CASSSTSGKPIAKNIQYF.

This clonotype came up a few times. The V and J genes are TRBV20-1 and TRBJ2-7; TRBD1 might be the D (6 bases). Germline values: CDR1 DFQATT, CDR2 SNEGSKA (reference sequence). The CDR3 sequence is 13 residues long. The germline V and J ends were trimmed by 3 bases and 5 bases, with 14 bases remaining between them. CDR3 nucleotide sequence: TGCAGTGCTAGTAAGGTCAGGGGCGACGAGCAGTACTTC. Amino acid sequence: CSASKVRGDEQYF.

This clonotype was counted a single time. This chain connects TRBV18 to TRBJ1-1; 7 bases align to TRBD1. The CDR3 runs to 16 residues. After removal of 4 bases from V and 0 bases from J, the junction contained 8 bases not matched to a gene. The germline V gene encodes CDR1 KGHSH and CDR2 LQKENI. The CDR3 DNA is TGTGCCAGCTCACGCGGGACAGTGACGATGAACACTGAAGCTTTCTTT. This encodes CASSRGTVTMNTEAFF.

This clonotype was counted a few times. The J gene is TRBJ2-5, the V gene TRBV5-4; 13 nucleotides align to TRBD2. V dropped 0 bases and J dropped 4; count of bases not matched to a gene: 9. This CDR3 spans 18 amino acids. Per the germline V gene, CDR1 is SGHNT and CDR2 is YYREEE (reference sequence). The CDR3 region is CASSLGPPLAGGGETQYF. The CDR3 DNA reads TGTGCCAGCAGCTTGGGACCGCCACTAGCGGGAGGGGGAGAGACCCAGTACTTC.

This clonotype appeared many times. This chain uses TRBV3-1 with TRBJ1-1; D is uncertain. The length of the CDR3 is 13 residues. The germline gives CDR1 LGHDT, CDR2 YNNKEL (reference sequence). The V end lost 4 bases, the J end lost 10 bases, and 16 bases lay between the germline ends. The CDR3 protein is CASSPRAEGGAFF. For the CDR3, the DNA is TGTGCCAGCAGCCCGCGGGCAGAGGGAGGAGCTTTCTTT. The variable domain in full, with the rest retrieved from reference TRBV3-1 and TRBJ1-1, is DTAVSQTPKYLVTQMGNDKSIKCEQNLGHDTMYWYKQDSKKFLKIMFSYNNKELIINETVPNRFSPKSPDKAHLNLHINSLELGDSAVYFCASSPRAEGGAFFGQGTRLTVV.

This clonotype has ten or more counts. The CDR3 reads CSVRQGGGELFF. CDR3 coding DNA: TGCAGCGTCCGACAGGGCGGCGGGGAGCTGTTTTTT. The rearrangement links TRBV29-1 to TRBJ2-2, with 7 bases identical to TRBD1. This CDR3 is built from 12 residues. With V trimmed by 6 bases and J by 7 bases, 5 bases remained unmatched. Germline loops: CDR1 SQVTM, CDR2 ANQGSEA.

This clonotype was seen a few times. CDR3 coding DNA: TGTGCCAGCATACAGGGGGCGAGAAATGAGCAGTTCTTC. Encoded protein: CASIQGARNEQFF. The V gene is TRBV6-1, the J gene TRBJ2-1, with 9 bases fitting TRBD1. The CDR3 runs to 13 residues. Germline CDR1 and CDR2: MNHNS and SASEGT. V shed 7 bases and J 7 bases; nucleotides not matched to a gene: 5.

The chain links TRBV11-2 to TRBJ1-1; D possibly corresponds to TRBD1 (6 bases). CDR1 is SGHAT and CDR2 is FQNNGV in the germline V gene. This CDR3 comprises 14 residues. Trimming took 5 bases from V and 1 from J, leaving 11 bases between them. The CDR3 DNA reads TGTGCCAGCAGCATGGGACATAGGAACACTGAAGCTTTCTTT. Its protein is CASSMGHRNTEAFF.

At least ten counts were recorded for this clonotype. The V and J genes are TRBV7-2 and TRBJ2-3; a possible D gene is TRBD2 (5 bases). The CDR3 loop spans 13 amino acids. V lost 5 bases and J 5 bases, leaving 11 bases between the germline ends. CDR1 is SGHTA, CDR2 FQGNSA, per germline. The CDR3 bases are TGTGCCAGCAGCGCCCGGGGTAAAGATACGCAGTATTTT. Translating gives CASSARGKDTQYF.

The table lists this clonotype with a few counts. V usage is TRBV19 and J usage is TRBJ2-7; 8 nucleotides line up with TRBD1. CDR1 LNHDA and CDR2 SQIVND come from the germline V gene (reference sequence). After removal of 9 bases from V and 6 bases from J, the junction contained 7 bases not matched to a gene. The CDR3 is 12 amino acids. This CDR3 reads CASKTGAGEQYF. As DNA, the CDR3 is TGTGCCAGCAAGACAGGGGCGGGCGAGCAGTACTTC.

This clonotype showed up many times. The V and J genes are TRBV18 and TRBJ2-7; 9 bases align to TRBD1. The trim removed 3 bases at V and 1 base at J, leaving 4 bases unmatched. CDR3 length: 15 amino acids. CDR1 KGHSH and CDR2 LQKENI come from the germline V gene. CDR3 in DNA: TGTGCCAGCTCACCCGACAGGGGGATTTCCTACGAGCAGTACTTC. Its protein product is CASSPDRGISYEQYF.

This clonotype showed up many times. The V and J genes are TRBV13 and TRBJ2-3; 7 bases are a match to TRBD2. The ends lost 5 bases at V and 6 bases at J; junction bases unmatched: 11. This CDR3 spans 15 amino acids. CDR1 and CDR2 from the germline V gene are PRHDT and FYEKMQ (reference sequence). CDR3 protein: CASSGTSVRSDTQYF. The CDR3 coding sequence is TGTGCCAGCAGCGGAACTAGCGTGAGGTCTGATACGCAGTATTTT.

This clonotype was seen many times. The CDR3 protein is CSARDGRDQETQYF. The CDR3 DNA is TGCAGTGCTAGAGATGGGCGGGACCAAGAGACCCAGTACTTC. The chain joins TRBV20-1 to TRBJ2-5; D might be TRBD2 (5 bases). Trimming left V 0 bases short and J 0 bases short, with 8 bases between. CDR3 length equals 14 residues. Germline V gives CDR1 DFQATT, CDR2 SNEGSKA (reference sequence).

This clonotype was seen many times. The rearrangement links TRBV10-2 to TRBJ1-2; D remains unclear. Germline lookup yields CDR1 WSHSY and CDR2 SAAADI. Trimming stripped 3 bases from V and 8 bases from J, with 7 bases between. This CDR3 contains 11 residues. Here the CDR3 DNA reads TGCGCCAGCAGTGATGCCCAGGGCTACACCTTC. It specifies CASSDAQGYTF.

This chain connects TRBV20-1 to TRBJ1-4, with 10 bases identical to TRBD1. Germline CDR1 and CDR2: DFQATT and SNEGSKA (reference sequence). The J segment lost 7 bases and the V segment lost 5 bases, leaving 4 bases of the junction unmatched. CDR3 length equals 13 residues. The CDR3, as DNA: TGCAGTGCTCGGACAGGGGGAGGTGAAAAACTGTTTTTT. Its translation is CSARTGGGEKLFF.

This clonotype was counted many times. The chain combines TRBV20-1 with TRBJ2-7; D possibly uses TRBD1 or TRBD2 (6 bases each). There are 15 residues in the CDR3. Germline V lookup: CDR1 DFQATT, CDR2 SNEGSKA (reference sequence). V was clipped by 0 bases and J by 3 bases, with 15 bases between them. The CDR3 sequence: CSARDKGGQGYEQYF. The CDR3 DNA follows: TGCAGTGCTAGAGATAAGGGGGGTCAAGGCTACGAGCAGTACTTC.

The chain combines TRBV6-1 with TRBJ2-1; 8 bases are shared with TRBD2. The germline CDR1 and CDR2 sequences are MNHNS and SASEGT. Losses at the gene ends were 5 bases for V and 4 bases for J; bases not matched to a gene: 1. This CDR3 region has 13 residues. The CDR3, as DNA: TGTGCCAGCAGTACTAGCGGATACAATGAGCAGTTCTTC. It is translated as CASSTSGYNEQFF.

The chain carries TRBV20-1 and TRBJ2-3; D is uncertain. The V gene lost 3 bases and the J gene lost 0 bases, with 7 bases spanning the gap. The CDR3 is 13 residues long. Germline V gene lookup returns CDR1 DFQATT and CDR2 SNEGSKA (reference sequence). CDR3 loop: CSASLDSTDTQYF. In DNA, the CDR3 is TGCAGTGCTAGTCTAGATAGCACAGATACGCAGTATTTT.

In this sample, this clonotype turned up many times. The genes are TRBV18 and TRBJ2-1; 10 nucleotides agree with TRBD2. Germline V gene data show CDR1 as KGHSH and CDR2 as LQKENI. The CDR3 totals 15 residues. The V and J ends lost 5 bases and 6 bases, in that order; junction bases with no gene match: 7. Written as DNA, the CDR3 is TGTGCCAGCTCAGCTAGCGGGAGAGGAGGCAATGAGCAGTTCTTC. Protein product: CASSASGRGGNEQFF.

This clonotype appeared once. A much larger clone is a single base away; this may be a read error. CDR3 bases: TGCGCCAGCAGCTTGTGCCGGATTACGGATCAGTACTTC. This translates into CASSLCRITDQYF. The chain has TRBV5-1 and TRBJ2-7; no clear D gene. Trimming shortened V by 1 base and J by 10 bases, and 15 bases separated the two germline ends. Germline V gene data show CDR1 as SGHRS and CDR2 as YFSETQ. The CDR3 runs 13 residues. The full variable domain, in which reference TRBV5-1 and TRBJ2-7 provide the parts outside the CDR3, is KAGVTQTPRYLIKTRGQQVTLSCSPISGHRSVSWYQQTPGQGLQFLFEYFSETQRNKGNFPGRFSGRQFSNSRSEMNVSTLELGDSALYLCASSLCRITDQYFGPGTRLTVT.

This clonotype was detected ten times or more. This CDR3 reads CASQTTQAGPGADTQYF. The CDR3 DNA sequence: TGTGCCAGCCAAACGACGCAGGCCGGGCCAGGGGCAGATACGCAGTATTTT. This rearrangement joins TRBV28 to TRBJ2-3; D may be TRBD1 (6 bases). CDR1 is MDHEN and CDR2 is SYDVKM in the germline V gene. The CDR3 is 17 residues long. Trimming stripped 8 bases from V and 4 bases from J, with 25 bases between.

As to this clonotype: A much larger clone lies one base from this, so it may be a read error. No conserved phenylalanine or tryptophan is present at the end of the CDR3, so a read error is the likely explanation. V usage is TRBV9 and J usage is TRBJ2-7; D perhaps matches TRBD2 (8 bases). The length of the CDR3 is 15 residues. Germline V gives CDR1 SGDLS, CDR2 YYNGEE. Trimming took off 6 bases at V and 2 bases at J, with 18 bases between the two ends. DNA for the CDR3: TGTGCCAGCACCCCGGGGGGGGACAGTACCTACGAGCAGTACCTC. Its translation: CASTPGGDSTYEQYL.

This clonotype was observed many times. The chain links TRBV13 to TRBJ2-1, with TRBD2 identical over 14 bases. Germline loops: CDR1 PRHDT, CDR2 FYEKMQ (reference sequence). CDR3 length equals 19 residues. With V trimmed by 5 bases and J by 3 bases, 12 bases remained unmatched. In DNA, the CDR3 is TGTGCCAGCAGCGACGGACTAGCGGGAGGAGTTTTAGGCTACAATGAGCAGTTCTTC. Translated, it gives CASSDGLAGGVLGYNEQFF.

V usage is TRBV4-1 and J usage is TRBJ2-7; TRBD2 matches at 9 bases. This CDR3 region has 18 residues. The V and J ends lost 1 base and 7 bases, in that order; junction bases with no gene match: 17. Germline V gene sequence: CDR1 MGHRA, CDR2 YSYEKL. The CDR3 reads CASSQAPFPGLAGWEQYF. The CDR3, as DNA: TGCGCCAGCAGCCAAGCCCCCTTCCCGGGACTAGCCGGCTGGGAGCAGTACTTC.

This clonotype was counted at least ten times. In DNA, the CDR3 is TGTGCCATCACCGAGGACAGGGGGCAACACTATGGCTACACCTTC. Amino acids: CAITEDRGQHYGYTF. This chain links TRBV10-3 with TRBJ1-2; 11 nucleotides align to TRBD1. Germline CDR1 and CDR2: ENHRY and SYGVKD. The CDR3 runs to 15 residues. The ends lost 7 bases at V and 3 bases at J; junction bases unmatched: 7.